This TCR beta chain comes out of a study of cytomegalovirus exposure and HLA in healthy donors. Study results and caveats: A previous analysis found most TCR beta V segments productive roughly 87% or roughly 30% of the time.

About this clone: The antigen is not known.

The PCR employed 60 Vbeta primers together with 13 Jbeta primers. TCRdb keeps only in-frame clones here, not all; method: immunoSEQ multiplex PCR. The sample yields 150,000 to 200,000 clones, 70% to 90% seen once. Germline lookup yields CDR1 SGDLS and CDR2 YYNGEE. The CDR3 contains 14 residues. V shed 4 bases, J shed 7 bases, and the junction held 5 bases outside the gene matches. The origin of this receptor is a woman younger than 35 in good health and CMV-seronegative. Sequencing was done on a sample of PBMCs. The rearrangement uses TRBV9 and TRBJ2-1; 10 positions agree with TRBD1. DNA of the CDR3: TGTGCCAGCAGCCCCCGACAGGGGGCGAATGAGCAGTTCTTC. Amino acids: CASSPRQGANEQFF.